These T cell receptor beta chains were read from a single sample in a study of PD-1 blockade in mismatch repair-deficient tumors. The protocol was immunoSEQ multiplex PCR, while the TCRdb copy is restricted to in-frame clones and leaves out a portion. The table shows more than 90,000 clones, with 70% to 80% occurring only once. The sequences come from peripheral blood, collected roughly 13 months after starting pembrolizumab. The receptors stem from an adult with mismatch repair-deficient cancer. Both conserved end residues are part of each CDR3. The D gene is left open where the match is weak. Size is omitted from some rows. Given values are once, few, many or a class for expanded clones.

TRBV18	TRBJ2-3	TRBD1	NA	CASSPLFGNRGRRDTQYF	TGTGCCAGCTCACCTTTATTCGGAAACAGGGGGCGTAGAGATACGCAGTATTTT
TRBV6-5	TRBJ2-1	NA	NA	CASSYSKTLYNEQFF	TGTGCCAGCAGTTACTCTAAAACCCTCTACAATGAGCAGTTCTTC
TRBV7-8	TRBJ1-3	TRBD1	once	CASSREDRVGGNTIYF	TGTGCCAGCAGCAGAGAGGACAGGGTGGGAGGAAACACCATATATTTT
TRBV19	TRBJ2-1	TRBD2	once	CASTSGSQNEQFF	TGTGCCAGTACCAGCGGGAGTCAAAATGAGCAGTTCTTC
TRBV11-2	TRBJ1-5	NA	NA	CASSLSFNQPQHF	TGTGCCAGCAGCTTAAGCTTTAATCAGCCCCAGCATTTT
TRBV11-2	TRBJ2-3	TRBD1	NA	CASSSRTGTLSTDTQYF	TGTGCCAGCAGCTCCAGGACAGGGACCCTTAGCACAGATACGCAGTATTTT
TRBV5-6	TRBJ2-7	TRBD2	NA	CASSYQLAGVGEQYF	TGTGCCAGCAGCTACCAACTAGCGGGAGTGGGCGAGCAGTACTTC
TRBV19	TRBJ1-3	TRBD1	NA	CASHTTGAGDTIYF	TGTGCCAGTCATACGACAGGGGCTGGGGACACCATATATTTT
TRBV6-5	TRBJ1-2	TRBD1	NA	CASSYGTGSYGYTF	TGTGCCAGCAGTTACGGGACAGGGTCGTATGGCTACACCTTC
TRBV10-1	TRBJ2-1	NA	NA	CASSESLWTGENNEQFF	TGCGCCAGCAGTGAGTCTTTGTGGACGGGAGAGAACAATGAGCAGTTCTTC
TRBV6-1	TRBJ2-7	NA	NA	CASSEFPETTYEQYF	TGTGCCAGCAGTGAGTTCCCGGAGACCACCTACGAGCAGTACTTC
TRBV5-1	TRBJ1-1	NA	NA	CASGNEGQNTEAFF	TGCGCCAGCGGAAACGAGGGACAGAACACTGAAGCTTTCTTT
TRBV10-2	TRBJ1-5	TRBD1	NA	CASSGTGGHQPQHF	TGCGCCAGTTCCGGGACAGGGGGCCATCAGCCCCAGCATTTT
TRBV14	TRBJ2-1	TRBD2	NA	CASSQEVLAGAYNEQFF	TGTGCCAGCAGCCAAGAGGTGCTAGCGGGAGCCTACAATGAGCAGTTCTTC
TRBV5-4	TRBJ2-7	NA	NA	CASSLGGLADRAYEQYF	TGTGCCAGCAGCTTAGGTGGGTTAGCGGACAGAGCCTACGAGCAGTACTTC
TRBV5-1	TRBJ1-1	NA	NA	CASGRANTEAFF	TGCGCCAGCGGAAGGGCGAACACTGAAGCTTTCTTT
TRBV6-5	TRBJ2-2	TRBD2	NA	CASSLAGAGLRELFF	TGTGCCAGCAGCCTCGCTGGAGCGGGGTTGAGGGAGCTGTTTTTT
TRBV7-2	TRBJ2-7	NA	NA	CASSRDRSSYEQYF	TGTGCCAGCAGTCGGGACCGCTCCTCCTACGAGCAGTACTTC
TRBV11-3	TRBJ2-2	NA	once	CASSSGPNTGELFF	TGTGCCAGCAGCTCGGGACCAAACACCGGGGAGCTGTTTTTT
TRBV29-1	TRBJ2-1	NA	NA	CSVVRLEIRSGEQFF	TGCAGCGTGGTTCGACTAGAAATCAGGTCGGGTGAGCAGTTCTTC
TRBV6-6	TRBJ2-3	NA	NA	CASSYAPASTDTQYF	TGTGCCAGCAGTTACGCCCCAGCTAGCACAGATACGCAGTATTTT
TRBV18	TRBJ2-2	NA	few	CASSPLGDGELFF	TGTGCCAGCTCACCACTGGGGGACGGGGAGCTGTTTTTT
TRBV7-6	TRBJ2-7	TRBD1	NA	CASSLKPDRAYEQYF	TGTGCCAGCAGCTTAAAACCAGACAGGGCCTACGAGCAGTACTTC
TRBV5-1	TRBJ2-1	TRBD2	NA	CASSQVGGRANEQFF	TGCGCCAGCAGCCAGGTGGGCGGGAGGGCCAATGAGCAGTTCTTC